These T cell receptor beta chains were read from a single sample in a study of beta chain features in type 1 diabetes. Produced via immunoSEQ multiplex PCR; TCRdb's table is partial and in-frame only. The sample has about 360,000 clones, around an eighth seen once; the top ten hold roughly 0.017%. The material sequenced was naive CD4+ T cells from blood. Every receptor here comes from a man between 18 and 35 years old in good health. Both conserved end residues are part of each CDR3. A D gene is named only where the DNA matches it firmly. Size is stated for part of the rows, as once, few or many counts, or as a class when the clone is expanded.

d_call,j_call,clone_size,v_call,cdr3_nt,cdr3_aa
TRBD1,TRBJ2-5,few,TRBV6-1,TGTGCCAGCAGTGCAGGGACAGGGGGCGAGACCCAGTACTTC,CASSAGTGGETQYF
TRBD1,TRBJ2-7,-,TRBV6-5,TGTGCCAGCAGCCGGGACAGCTTTTACGAGCAGTACTTC,CASSRDSFYEQYF
TRBD1,TRBJ2-1,few,TRBV2,TGTGCCAACAACAGGGGCCGATCCTACAATGAGCAGTTCTTC,CANNRGRSYNEQFF
TRBD2,TRBJ2-7,-,TRBV6-1,TGTGCCAGCAGTGAGGGGAGGGTTTACGAGCAGTACTTC,CASSEGRVYEQYF
TRBD1,TRBJ1-1,-,TRBV18,TGTGCCAGCTCATCGGACAGGGTTGAAGCTTTCTTT,CASSSDRVEAFF
-,TRBJ2-6,-,TRBV5-1,TGCGCCAGCAGCTTAACGACTGAGGGCTACTCTGGGGCCAACGTCCTGACTTTC,CASSLTTEGYSGANVLTF
TRBD2,TRBJ2-5,few,TRBV28,TGTGCCAGCACCCTGGGGGGGACGGAGACCCAGTACTTC,CASTLGGTETQYF
-,TRBJ2-3,few,TRBV30,TGTGCCTGGAGTGCCGGGAGAGATACGCAGTATTTT,CAWSAGRDTQYF
-,TRBJ2-7,few,TRBV7-2,TGTGCCAGCAGCCCGCGGACAGTCTACGAGCAGTACTTC,CASSPRTVYEQYF
TRBD1,TRBJ1-4,-,TRBV5-4,TGTGCCAGCAGCTTAGACAGGGGGTCTGAAAAACTGTTTTTT,CASSLDRGSEKLFF
TRBD2,TRBJ2-3,-,TRBV7-2,TGTGCCAGCAGCCGAGATAGCGGGGGGTCCACAGATACGCAGTATTTT,CASSRDSGGSTDTQYF
-,TRBJ2-5,-,TRBV6-5,TGTGCCAGCAGTTACAGTAGCTATGCCGGAGAGACCCAGTACTTC,CASSYSSYAGETQYF
-,TRBJ1-2,-,TRBV28,TGTGCCAGCAGTTTACAGGGTATTCGTGGCTACACCTTC,CASSLQGIRGYTF
-,TRBJ1-2,-,TRBV15,TGTGCCACCAGCTCGATGGGAGACTATGGCTACACCTTC,CATSSMGDYGYTF
-,TRBJ2-3,few,TRBV10-3,TGTGCCATCAGTGAGTCGATTAACGGGGTCCTTGATACGCAGTATTTT,CAISESINGVLDTQYF
TRBD1,TRBJ2-1,-,TRBV10-2,TGCGCCAGCAGGCTGGACAGGAGCTCCTACAATGAGCAGTTCTTC,CASRLDRSSYNEQFF
-,TRBJ2-7,-,TRBV28,TGTGCCAGCAGTTCACAAACAGGGACCTACGAGCAGTACTTC,CASSSQTGTYEQYF
-,TRBJ2-3,few,TRBV20-1,TGCAGTGCTAGAGATCGGGTGACGCAGTATTTT,CSARDRVTQYF
TRBD1,TRBJ2-7,-,TRBV5-1,TGCGCCAGCAGCTTGGAAGGGGGCTTGAGCTCCTACGAGCAGTACTTC,CASSLEGGLSSYEQYF
-,TRBJ2-7,-,TRBV5-4,TGTGCCAGCAGCCCTGGACTACCTTCCTACGAGCAGTACTTC,CASSPGLPSYEQYF
-,TRBJ2-7,few,TRBV6-5,TGTGCCAGCCGAAGGGGCGACGAGCAGTACTTC,CASRRGDEQYF
-,TRBJ1-2,-,TRBV4-3,TGCGCCAGCAGCCAAACCTGGGGAGGAAACTATGGCTACACCTTC,CASSQTWGGNYGYTF
-,TRBJ1-1,-,TRBV5-1,TGCGCCAGCAGCTTGGTAGTTGGGAGCATGAACACTGAAGCTTTCTTT,CASSLVVGSMNTEAFF
TRBD2,TRBJ2-5,-,TRBV7-6,TGTGCCAGCAGCTGGCGGGGACTACAAGAGACCCAGTACTTC,CASSWRGLQETQYF
-,TRBJ2-7,few,TRBV25-1,TGTGCCAGCAGCCGCTCATCCTACGAGCAGTACTTC,CASSRSSYEQYF
-,TRBJ2-7,few,TRBV29-1,TGCAGCGTTGAAGATGACAGGCGATTCGTTGGGCAGTACTTC,CSVEDDRRFVGQYF
TRBD1,TRBJ1-2,few,TRBV7-2,TGTGCCAGCAGCTTACGACAGGGAGGCAACTATGGCTACACCTTC,CASSLRQGGNYGYTF
TRBD1,TRBJ1-4,-,TRBV2,TGTGCCAGTCAAATCGGACAGGGCTATGAAAAACTGTTTTTT,CASQIGQGYEKLFF
-,TRBJ1-6,-,TRBV27,TGTGCCAGCAGTTTATGGGCCGGCGGGGGGAATTCACCCCTCCACTTT,CASSLWAGGGNSPLHF
TRBD1,TRBJ1-2,few,TRBV7-2,TGTGCCAGCAGCTTCCGGGACAGGGGGCGGGATGGCTACACCTTC,CASSFRDRGRDGYTF
TRBD2,TRBJ2-1,-,TRBV29-1,TGCAGCATCAAAATTCGGGGCGGGAGGGCCTATGAGCAGTTCTTC,CSIKIRGGRAYEQFF
TRBD1,TRBJ2-7,few,TRBV18,TGTGCCAGCTCACCCGGGACAGGGTCCTACGAGCAGTACTTC,CASSPGTGSYEQYF
-,TRBJ2-2,few,TRBV7-3,TGTGCCAGCAGCTTAGGCCCAATGAACACCGGGGAGCTGTTTTTT,CASSLGPMNTGELFF
TRBD1,TRBJ2-2,few,TRBV30,TGTGCCTGGACCGGGACAGGGATCGGGGAGCTGTTTTTT,CAWTGTGIGELFF
-,TRBJ2-1,few,TRBV7-9,TGTGCCAGCAGCGTTAGGGGGAGCTCCTACAATGAGCAGTTCTTC,CASSVRGSSYNEQFF
TRBD1,TRBJ1-1,-,TRBV7-9,TGTGCCAGCAGCTTCGGACAGGGCGGTTCTGAAGCTTTCTTT,CASSFGQGGSEAFF
-,TRBJ2-5,-,TRBV19,TGTGCCAGTAGTAAGCGGTTTTCGTACCAAGAGACCCAGTACTTC,CASSKRFSYQETQYF
TRBD1,TRBJ1-1,few,TRBV11-1,TGTGCCAGCAGCGCGTGGACAGGGGTCACTGAAGCTTTCTTT,CASSAWTGVTEAFF
-,TRBJ2-5,few,TRBV4-3,TGCGCCAGCAGCCAAGATTTGACAGAAGAGACCCAGTACTTC,CASSQDLTEETQYF
-,TRBJ2-7,-,TRBV7-2,TGTGCCAGCAGCTTAAGGCTGGGCGAAAACTACGAGCAGTACTTC,CASSLRLGENYEQYF
-,TRBJ2-1,few,TRBV18,TGTGCCAGCTCACCTAGAACCCGGGACACTAACAATGAGCAGTTCTTC,CASSPRTRDTNNEQFF
TRBD1,TRBJ1-2,few,TRBV29-1,TGCAGCGTTGAAATGACAGGGGCAGGCTATGGCTACACCTTC,CSVEMTGAGYGYTF
TRBD1,TRBJ2-5,-,TRBV5-4,TGTGCCAGCAGCGGCGGGACAGGGGAGAAGGAGACCCAGTACTTC,CASSGGTGEKETQYF
-,TRBJ1-2,-,TRBV5-1,TGCGCCAGCAGCTTCGGACCGGCGGGCTATGGCTACACCTTC,CASSFGPAGYGYTF
-,TRBJ2-7,-,TRBV23-1,TGCGCCAGCAGTCATCGGAGGGGCCCCGCAGGCTACGAGCAGTACTTC,CASSHRRGPAGYEQYF
-,TRBJ1-4,few,TRBV5-1,TGCGCCAGCAGCTTGGACATGCTCAATGAAAAACTGTTTTTT,CASSLDMLNEKLFF
-,TRBJ1-2,many,TRBV29-1,TGCAGCGTTGATCAGTATGGCTACACCTTC,CSVDQYGYTF